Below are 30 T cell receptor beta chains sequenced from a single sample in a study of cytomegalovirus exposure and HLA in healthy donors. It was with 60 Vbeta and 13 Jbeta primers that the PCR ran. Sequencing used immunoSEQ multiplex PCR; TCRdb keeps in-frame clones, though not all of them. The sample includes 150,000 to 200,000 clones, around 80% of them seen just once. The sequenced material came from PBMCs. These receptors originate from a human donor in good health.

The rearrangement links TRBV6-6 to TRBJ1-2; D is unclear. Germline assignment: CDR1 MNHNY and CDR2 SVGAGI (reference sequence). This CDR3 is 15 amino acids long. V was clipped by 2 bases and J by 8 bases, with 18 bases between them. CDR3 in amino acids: CASSYTAPGMGGYTF. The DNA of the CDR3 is TGTGCCAGCAGTTACACGGCCCCGGGGATGGGGGGCTACACCTTC.

The chain's CDR3 is CASSRQGRIYGYTF. In DNA, the CDR3 is TGTGCCAGCAGCCGACAGGGAAGGATCTATGGCTACACCTTC. The J gene is TRBJ1-2, the V gene TRBV5-6; TRBD1 matches 7 bases. The CDR3 extends over 14 amino acids. Germline CDR1 reads SGHDT; CDR2 reads YYEEEE. J was trimmed by 4 bases and V by 4 bases; bases with no gene match: 7.

The CDR3 nucleotides are TGTGCCAGCACCGACACAGGGGGCTATACTGAAGCTTTCTTT. Translation: CASTDTGGYTEAFF. V is TRBV6-5 and J is TRBJ1-1; TRBD1 aligns across 9 bases. V was clipped by 7 bases and J by 5 bases; unmatched bases: 8. Looked up from germline, CDR1 is MNHEY and CDR2 is SVGAGI. The CDR3 sequence is 14 residues long.

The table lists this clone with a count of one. The CDR3 loop reads CASSYRLAGDTGELFF. The CDR3 DNA sequence: TGTGCCAGCAGTTACCGACTAGCGGGGGACACCGGGGAGCTGTTTTTT. V and J are TRBV6-6 and TRBJ2-2; 12 bases line up with TRBD2. CDR1 is MNHNY, CDR2 SVGAGI, per germline (reference sequence). V dropped 2 bases and J dropped 3; count of bases not matched to a gene: 1. The CDR3 contains 16 residues.

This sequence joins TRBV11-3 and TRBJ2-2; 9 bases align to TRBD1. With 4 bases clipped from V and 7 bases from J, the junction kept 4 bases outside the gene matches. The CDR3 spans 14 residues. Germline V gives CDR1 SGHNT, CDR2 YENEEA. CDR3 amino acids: CASSSTGGVGELFF. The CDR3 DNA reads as TGTGCCAGCAGCTCGACAGGGGGAGTCGGGGAGCTGTTTTTT.

CDR3 sequence reads: CASSFQRDYGYTF. The CDR3 nucleotides read TGTGCCAGCAGTTTCCAGCGGGACTATGGCTACACCTTC. The chain couples TRBV6-5 to TRBJ1-2, with D hard to call. Germline V gene sequence: CDR1 MNHEY, CDR2 SVGAGI. V was clipped by 4 bases and J by 3 bases, with 9 bases between them. There are 13 residues in the CDR3.

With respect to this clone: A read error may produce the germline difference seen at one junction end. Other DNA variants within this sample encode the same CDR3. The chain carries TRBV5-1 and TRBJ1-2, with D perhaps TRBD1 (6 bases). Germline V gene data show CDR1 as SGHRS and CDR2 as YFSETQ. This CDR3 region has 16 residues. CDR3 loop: CASSLGAGGASYGYTF. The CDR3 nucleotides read TGCGCCAGCAGCTTGGGAGCGGGGGGCGCTTCCTATGGCTATACCTTC.

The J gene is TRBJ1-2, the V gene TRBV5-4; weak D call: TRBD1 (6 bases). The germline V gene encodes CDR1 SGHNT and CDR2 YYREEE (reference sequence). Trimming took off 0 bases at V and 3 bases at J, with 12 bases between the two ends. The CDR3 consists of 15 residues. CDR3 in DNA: TGTGCCAGCAGCTTGGAATGGGGGCGACACTATGGCTACACCTTC. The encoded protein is CASSLEWGRHYGYTF.

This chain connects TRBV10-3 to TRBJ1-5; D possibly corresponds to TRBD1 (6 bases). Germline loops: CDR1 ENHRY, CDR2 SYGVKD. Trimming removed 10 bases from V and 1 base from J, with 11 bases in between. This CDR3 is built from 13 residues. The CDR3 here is CATQQGSNQPQHF. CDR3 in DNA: TGTGCCACTCAGCAGGGGAGCAATCAGCCCCAGCATTTT.

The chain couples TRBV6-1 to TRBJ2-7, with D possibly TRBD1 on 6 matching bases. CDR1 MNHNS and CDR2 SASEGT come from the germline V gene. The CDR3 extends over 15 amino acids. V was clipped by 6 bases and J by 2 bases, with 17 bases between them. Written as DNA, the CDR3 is TGTGCCAGCAGCCATTCCCGGACAGTTACCTACGAGCAGTACTTC. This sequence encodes CASSHSRTVTYEQYF.

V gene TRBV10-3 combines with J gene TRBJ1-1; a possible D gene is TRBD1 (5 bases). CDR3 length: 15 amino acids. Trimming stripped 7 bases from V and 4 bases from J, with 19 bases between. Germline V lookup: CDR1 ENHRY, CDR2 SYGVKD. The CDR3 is CAITQTEQAGTEAFF. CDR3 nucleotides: TGTGCCATCACCCAGACAGAACAAGCGGGCACTGAAGCTTTCTTT.

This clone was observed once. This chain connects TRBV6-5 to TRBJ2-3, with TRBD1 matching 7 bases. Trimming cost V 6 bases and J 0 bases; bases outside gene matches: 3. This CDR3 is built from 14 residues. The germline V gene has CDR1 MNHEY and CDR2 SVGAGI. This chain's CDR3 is CASRVGQSTDTQYF. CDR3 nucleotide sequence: TGTGCCAGCAGAGTGGGACAGAGCACAGATACGCAGTATTTT.

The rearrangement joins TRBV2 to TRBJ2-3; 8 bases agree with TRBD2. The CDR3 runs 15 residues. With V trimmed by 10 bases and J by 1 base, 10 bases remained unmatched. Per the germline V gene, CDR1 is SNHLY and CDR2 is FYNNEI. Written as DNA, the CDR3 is TGTGCCAACGCGGGGGGCGCGGGGGGCACAGATACGCAGTATTTT. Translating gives CANAGGAGGTDTQYF.

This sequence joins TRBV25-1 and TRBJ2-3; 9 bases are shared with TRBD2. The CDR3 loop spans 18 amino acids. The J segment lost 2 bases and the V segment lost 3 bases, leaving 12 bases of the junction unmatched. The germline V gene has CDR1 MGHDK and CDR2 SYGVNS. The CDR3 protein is CASSDPRAASGITDTQYF. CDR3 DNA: TGTGCCAGCAGTGACCCCCGTGCAGCTAGCGGGATCACAGATACGCAGTATTTT.

CDR3 nucleotides: TGCGCCAGCAGCCCCCTTGGGCCAAACGATGAGCAGTTCTTC. This encodes CASSPLGPNDEQFF. This chain joins TRBV4-1 and TRBJ2-1; D unresolved. The CDR3 runs to 14 residues. V lost 4 bases and J 8 bases, leaving 15 bases between the germline ends. From germline, CDR1 is MGHRA and CDR2 YSYEKL.

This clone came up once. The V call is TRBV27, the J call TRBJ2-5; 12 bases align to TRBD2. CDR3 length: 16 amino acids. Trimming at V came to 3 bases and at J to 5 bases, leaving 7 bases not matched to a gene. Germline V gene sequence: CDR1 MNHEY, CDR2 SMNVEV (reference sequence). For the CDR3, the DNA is TGTGCCAGCAGTTTTTGGTCTAGCGGGGGGGCCGAGACCCAGTACTTC. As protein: CASSFWSSGGAETQYF.

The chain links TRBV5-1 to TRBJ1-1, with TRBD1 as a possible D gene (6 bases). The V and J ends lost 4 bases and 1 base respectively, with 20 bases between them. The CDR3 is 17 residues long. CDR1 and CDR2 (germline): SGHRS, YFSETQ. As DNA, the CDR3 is TGCGCCAGCAGCCCCCCTCCTCCGGGACAATGGAACACTGAAGCTTTCTTT. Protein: CASSPPPPGQWNTEAFF.

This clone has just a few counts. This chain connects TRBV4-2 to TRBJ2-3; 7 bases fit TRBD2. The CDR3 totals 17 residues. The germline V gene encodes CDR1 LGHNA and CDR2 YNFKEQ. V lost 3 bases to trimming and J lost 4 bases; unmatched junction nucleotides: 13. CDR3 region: CASSQMDGGGGADTQYF. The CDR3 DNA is TGTGCCAGCAGCCAGATGGACGGCGGGGGAGGTGCAGATACGCAGTATTTT.

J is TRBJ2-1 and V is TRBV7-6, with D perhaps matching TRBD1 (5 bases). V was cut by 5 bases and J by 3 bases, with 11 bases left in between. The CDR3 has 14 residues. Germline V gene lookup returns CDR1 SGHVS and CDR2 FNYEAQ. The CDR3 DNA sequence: TGTGCCAGCAGCATGGATGACAGCTACAATGAGCAGTTCTTC. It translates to CASSMDDSYNEQFF.

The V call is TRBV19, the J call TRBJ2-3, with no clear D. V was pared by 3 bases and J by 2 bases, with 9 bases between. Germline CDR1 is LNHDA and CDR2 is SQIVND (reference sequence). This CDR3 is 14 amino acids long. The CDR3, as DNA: TGTGCCAGTAGTATCCTCCAGGACACAGATACGCAGTATTTT. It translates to CASSILQDTDTQYF. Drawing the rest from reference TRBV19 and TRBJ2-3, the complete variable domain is DGGITQSPKYLFRKEGQNVTLSCEQNLNHDAMYWYRQDPGQGLRLIYYSQIVNDFQKGDIAEGYSVSREKKESFPLTVTSAQKNPTAFYLCASSILQDTDTQYFGPGTRLTVL.

CDR3 loop: CASSSEIIQGNNEKLFF. DNA of the CDR3: TGCGCCAGCAGCTCGGAAATAATACAGGGGAATAATGAAAAACTGTTTTTT. The chain employs TRBV5-1 and TRBJ1-4; 7 nucleotides match TRBD1. The germline V gene encodes CDR1 SGHRS and CDR2 YFSETQ. V gave up 3 bases and J gave up 4 bases; unmatched junction bases: 12. The length of the CDR3 is 17 residues.

The CDR3 here is CASSTTGYEQYF. The CDR3 DNA is TGTGCCAGCTCCACCACAGGTTACGAGCAGTACTTC. The genes are TRBV2 and TRBJ2-7; tentative D call: TRBD1 (5 bases). V lost 8 bases and J lost 4, with 12 bases in between. The CDR3 has 12 residues. Germline V CDR1 and CDR2: SNHLY, FYNNEI.

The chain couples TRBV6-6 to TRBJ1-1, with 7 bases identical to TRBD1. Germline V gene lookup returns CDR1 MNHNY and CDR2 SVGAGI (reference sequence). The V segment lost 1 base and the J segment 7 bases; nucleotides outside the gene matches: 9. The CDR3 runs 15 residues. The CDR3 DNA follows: TGTGCCAGCAGTTACTGGGGTCAGGGGGTGGATGAAGCTTTCTTT. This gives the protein CASSYWGQGVDEAFF.

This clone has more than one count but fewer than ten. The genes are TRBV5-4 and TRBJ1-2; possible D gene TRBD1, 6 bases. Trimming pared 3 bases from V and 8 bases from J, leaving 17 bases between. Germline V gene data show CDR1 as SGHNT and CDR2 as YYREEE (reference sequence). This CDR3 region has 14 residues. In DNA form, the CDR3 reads TGTGCCAGCAGCTCAAGGACAGACTCTCCCGGCTACACCTTC. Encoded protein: CASSSRTDSPGYTF.

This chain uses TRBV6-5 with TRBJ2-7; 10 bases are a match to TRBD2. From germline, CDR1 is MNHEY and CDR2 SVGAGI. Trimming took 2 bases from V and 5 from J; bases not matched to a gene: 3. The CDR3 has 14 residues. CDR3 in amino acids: CASSYSLAGDEQYF. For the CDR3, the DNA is TGTGCCAGCAGTTACAGTCTAGCGGGGGACGAGCAGTACTTC.

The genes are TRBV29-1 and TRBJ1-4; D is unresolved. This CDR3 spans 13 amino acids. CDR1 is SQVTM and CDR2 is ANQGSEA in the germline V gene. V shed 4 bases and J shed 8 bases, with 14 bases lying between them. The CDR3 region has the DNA TGCAGCGTTGTAATGCAACTAGGGGAAAAACTGTTTTTT. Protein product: CSVVMQLGEKLFF.

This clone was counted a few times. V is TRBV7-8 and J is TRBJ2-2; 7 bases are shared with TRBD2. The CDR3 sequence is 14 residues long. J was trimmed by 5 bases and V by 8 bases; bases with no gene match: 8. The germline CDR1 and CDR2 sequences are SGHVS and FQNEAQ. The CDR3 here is CASLVGRGTGELFF. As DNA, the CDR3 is TGTGCCAGCCTCGTCGGGCGGGGGACCGGGGAGCTGTTTTTT.

This chain's CDR3 is CASSLSGGGGTEAFF. CDR3 nucleotides: TGTGCCAGCAGTTTATCGGGGGGAGGGGGTACTGAAGCTTTCTTT. J is TRBJ1-1 and V is TRBV27, with D tentatively TRBD1 (6 bases). Trimming shortened V by 0 bases and J by 5 bases, and 13 bases separated the two germline ends. CDR3 length equals 15 residues. Germline values: CDR1 MNHEY, CDR2 SMNVEV (reference sequence).

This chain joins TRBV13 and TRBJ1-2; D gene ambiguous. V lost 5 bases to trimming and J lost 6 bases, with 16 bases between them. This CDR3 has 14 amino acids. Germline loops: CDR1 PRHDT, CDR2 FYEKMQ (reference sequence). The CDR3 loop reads CASSLRPGRDGYTF. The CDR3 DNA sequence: TGTGCCAGCAGCCTGAGACCGGGGAGAGATGGCTACACCTTC. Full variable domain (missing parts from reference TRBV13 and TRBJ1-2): AAGVIQSPRHLIKEKRETATLKCYPIPRHDTVYWYQQGPGQDPQFLISFYEKMQSDKGSIPDRFSAQQFSDYHSELNMSSLELGDSALYFCASSLRPGRDGYTFGSGTRLTVV.

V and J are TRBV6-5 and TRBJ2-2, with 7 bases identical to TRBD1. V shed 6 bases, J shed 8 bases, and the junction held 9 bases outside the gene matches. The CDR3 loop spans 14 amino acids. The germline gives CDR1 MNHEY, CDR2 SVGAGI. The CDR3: CASSYRNRGGELFF. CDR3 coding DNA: TGTGCCAGCAGCTACCGGAACAGGGGTGGGGAGCTGTTTTTT.